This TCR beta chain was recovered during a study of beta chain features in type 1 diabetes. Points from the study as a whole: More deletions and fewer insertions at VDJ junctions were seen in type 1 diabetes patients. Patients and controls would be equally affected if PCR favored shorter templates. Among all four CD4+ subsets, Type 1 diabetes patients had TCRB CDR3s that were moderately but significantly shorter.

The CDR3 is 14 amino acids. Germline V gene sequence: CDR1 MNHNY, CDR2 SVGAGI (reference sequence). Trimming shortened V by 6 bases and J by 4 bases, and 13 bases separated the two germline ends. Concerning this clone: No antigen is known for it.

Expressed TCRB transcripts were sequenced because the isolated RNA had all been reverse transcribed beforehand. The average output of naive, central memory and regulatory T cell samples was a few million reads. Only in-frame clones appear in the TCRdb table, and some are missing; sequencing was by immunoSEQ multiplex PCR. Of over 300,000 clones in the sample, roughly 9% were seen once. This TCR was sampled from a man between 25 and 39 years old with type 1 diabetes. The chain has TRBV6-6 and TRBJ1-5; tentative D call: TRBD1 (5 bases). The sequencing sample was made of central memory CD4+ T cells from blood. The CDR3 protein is CASRLGGGNQPQHF. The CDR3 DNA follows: TGTGCCAGCAGGCTGGGGGGAGGGAATCAGCCCCAGCATTTT.